Each of the 19 T cell receptor beta chains below was sequenced from the same sample in a study of spatial heterogeneity in lung cancer. TCRdb reanalysed the 5' RACE reads using MiXCR and keeps one entry per CDR3 protein. The data contain more than 25,000 distinct CDR3 sequences, roughly 5% of them singletons. Time point described: blood at routine non-recurrence follow-up after resection. This specimen consisted of PBMCs, obtained at follow-up. The origin of the receptors is a female donor with early-stage non-small cell lung cancer.

This clonotype has just a few counts. This rearrangement joins TRBV6-1 to TRBJ1-3, with D hard to call. Germline loops: CDR1 MNHNS, CDR2 SASEGT. The CDR3 runs 15 residues. The germline V and J ends were trimmed by 3 bases and 0 bases, with 9 bases remaining between them. The CDR3 protein is CASSDRPNSGNTIYF. The CDR3 region has the DNA TGTGCCAGCAGTGATAGGCCGAACTCTGGAAACACCATATATTTT.

By frequency in the sample, this clonotype is large. V and J are TRBV5-5 and TRBJ2-2; D ambiguous. The CDR3 is made up of 14 amino acids. The germline V gene has CDR1 SGHKS and CDR2 YYEKEE (reference sequence). Between the trimmed V and J ends, which lost 4 bases and 4 bases, there was a span of 11 bases. The CDR3 DNA reads TGTGCCAGCAGCAGGGATCCTAGCACCGGGGAGCTGTTTTTT. Its translation is CASSRDPSTGELFF. Drawing the rest from reference TRBV5-5 and TRBJ2-2, the complete variable domain is DAGVTQSPTHLIKTRGQQVTLRCSPISGHKSVSWYQQVLGQGPQFIFQYYEKEERGRGNFPDRFSARQFPNYSSELNVNALLLGDSALYLCASSRDPSTGELFFGEGSRLTVL.

This clonotype was picked up a small number of times. V usage is TRBV6-2 or TRBV6-3 and J usage is TRBJ2-6; 8 bases agree with TRBD1. CDR1 is MNHEY and CDR2 is SVGEGT in the germline V gene. This CDR3 comprises 16 residues. Germline trimming cut 8 bases from V and 1 base from J; bases unmatched to any gene: 7. The CDR3 DNA follows: TGTGCCAGCGTTCCAGGGGGCGCGTCTGGGGCCAACGTCCTGACTTTC. Amino acids: CASVPGGASGANVLTF.

CDR3 protein: CSARKSTRGSNYGYTF. The CDR3 nucleotides are TGCAGTGCTCGGAAGAGCACCAGGGGGTCTAACTATGGCTACACCTTC. The V and J genes are TRBV20-1 and TRBJ1-2; 7 bases are a match to TRBD1. Germline lookup yields CDR1 DFQATT and CDR2 SNEGSKA (reference sequence). The CDR3 is 16 residues long. The V gene end was trimmed by 5 bases and the J gene end by 0 bases; junction bases not matched to a gene: 12.

This clonotype was seen many times. The chain recombines TRBV7-2 with TRBJ2-7; no definite D call. The CDR3 loop spans 14 amino acids. The germline V gene has CDR1 SGHTA and CDR2 FQGNSA. The ends were cut back, 2 bases at V and 0 bases at J, with 8 bases in the middle. CDR3 bases: TGTGCCAGCAGCTTACCAGCTTTCTCCTACGAGCAGTACTTC. This encodes CASSLPAFSYEQYF. Full variable domain (remainder filled in from reference TRBV7-2 and TRBJ2-7): GAGVSQSPSNKVTEKGKDVELRCDPISGHTALYWYRQSLGQGLEFLIYFQGNSAPDKSGLPSDRFSAERTGGSVSTLTIQRTQQEDSAVYLCASSLPAFSYEQYFGPGTRLTVT.

This clonotype was counted ten times or more. The DNA of the CDR3 is TGTGCCATCAGTGAGGGACTACCACGCGAGACCCAGTACTTC. Translated: CAISEGLPRETQYF. The chain carries TRBV10-3 and TRBJ2-5; a weak D match, TRBD2 (6 bases). Deletions cut 2 bases from V and 5 bases from J, with 12 bases between. CDR1 and CDR2 from the germline V gene are ENHRY and SYGVKD. The CDR3 extends over 14 amino acids.

This clonotype has a count of ten or more. The V call is TRBV12-3 or TRBV12-4, the J call TRBJ1-1; D gene uncertain. Trimming pared 6 bases from V and 8 bases from J, leaving 13 bases between. The CDR3 has 12 residues. The CDR3 region has the DNA TGTGCCAGCAGCCCAAGTGGGATAGAAGCTTTCTTT. Amino acid sequence: CASSPSGIEAFF.

This clonotype was counted at least ten times. The rearrangement uses TRBV7-9 and TRBJ2-2; D perhaps matches TRBD1 (6 bases). The CDR3 runs 15 residues. Trimming took off 3 bases at V and 3 bases at J, with 11 bases between the two ends. CDR1 and CDR2 from the germline V gene are SEHNR and FQNEAQ (reference sequence). The DNA of the CDR3 is TGTGCCAGCAGCTTTGGCCAGGGGTACACCGGGGAGCTGTTTTTT. Amino acid sequence: CASSFGQGYTGELFF. Together with reference TRBV7-9 and TRBJ2-2, the CDR3 gives the full variable domain: DTGVSQNPRHKITKRGQNVTFRCDPISEHNRLYWYRQTLGQGPEFLTYFQNEAQLEKSRLLSDRFSAERPKGSFSTLEIQRTEQGDSAMYLCASSFGQGYTGELFFGEGSRLTVL.

This clonotype has a count of ten or more. The rearrangement uses TRBV20-1 and TRBJ1-6, with D hard to call. V was trimmed by 5 bases and J by 4 bases, leaving 9 bases between them. The CDR3 has 13 residues. The V gene's germline CDR1 is DFQATT and CDR2 SNEGSKA (reference sequence). The CDR3 sequence: CSAGAPYNSPLHF. Here the CDR3 DNA reads TGCAGTGCTGGCGCGCCTTATAATTCACCCCTCCACTTT.

This clonotype was seen ten or more times. Germline and junction disagree at one end, which may indicate a read error. The chain combines TRBV20-1 with TRBJ2-7; D uncertain. The CDR3 contains 16 residues. Germline V CDR1 and CDR2: DFQATT, SNEGSKA (reference sequence). Here the CDR3 reads CSAGDRDKPITYEQYF. The CDR3 DNA reads as TGCAGTGCTGGAGATCGCGACAAGCCAATCACCTACGAGCAGTACTTC.

The V call is TRBV6-5, the J call TRBJ2-5; possible D gene TRBD1, 5 bases. Germline CDR1 is MNHEY and CDR2 is SVGAGI. The CDR3 covers 16 residues. With 0 bases removed from V and 1 base from J, the gap between germline ends came to 12 bases. The CDR3 region is CASSYSNWGSQETQYF. Written as DNA, the CDR3 is TGTGCCAGCAGTTACTCGAATTGGGGCAGCCAAGAGACCCAGTACTTC.

In this sample, this clonotype turned up many times. The chain carries TRBV28 and TRBJ2-2; D call uncertain. The CDR3 covers 13 residues. CDR1 is MDHEN and CDR2 is SYDVKM in the germline V gene. The V end was cut by 5 bases, the J end by 0 bases, with 4 bases between. The CDR3 DNA follows: TGTGCCAGCAGTCCCCCGAACACCGGGGAGCTGTTTTTT. As protein: CASSPPNTGELFF.

V gene TRBV7-2 combines with J gene TRBJ2-3, with 8 positions matching TRBD1. The CDR3 has 14 residues. Per germline, CDR1 SGHTA and CDR2 FQGNSA. V lost 5 bases, J lost 5 bases, and 6 bases stayed unmatched. In nucleotides, the CDR3 is TGTGCCAGCAGCCCCGACACAGGGGGAGATACGCAGTATTTT. Translation: CASSPDTGGDTQYF. Together with reference TRBV7-2 and TRBJ2-3, the CDR3 gives the full variable domain: GAGVSQSPSNKVTEKGKDVELRCDPISGHTALYWYRQSLGQGLEFLIYFQGNSAPDKSGLPSDRFSAERTGGSVSTLTIQRTQQEDSAVYLCASSPDTGGDTQYFGPGTRLTVL.

In regard to this clonotype: A read error may be the cause here, since a much bigger clone is one base away. The chain uses TRBV11-2 and TRBJ2-6; possibly TRBD1 or TRBD2 for D (5 bases each). This CDR3 is 14 amino acids long. Per germline, CDR1 SGHAT and CDR2 FQNNGV. The chain's CDR3 is CASSFSAGAHVLTF. In DNA, the CDR3 is TGTGCCAGCAGCTTTTCAGCCGGGGCCCACGTCCTGACTTTC.

In this sample, this clonotype turned up many times. The V call is TRBV14, the J call TRBJ2-1; 16 bases agree with TRBD2. V trimming: 4 bases; J trimming: 3 bases; junction bases outside the gene matches: 15. The germline gives CDR1 SGHDN, CDR2 FVKESK. CDR3 length equals 21 residues. The DNA for the CDR3 is TGTGCCAGCAGCCGCTCTACGGGACTAGCGGGGGGGCACACGGTCTACAATGAGCAGTTCTTC. The encoded protein is CASSRSTGLAGGHTVYNEQFF.

At least ten counts were recorded for this clonotype. Here the CDR3 reads CSVGGEKLFF. CDR3 coding DNA: TGCAGCGTTGGTGGCGAAAAACTGTTTTTT. This chain links TRBV29-1 with TRBJ1-4; D not resolved. V lost 4 bases and J 8 bases, leaving 5 bases between the germline ends. This CDR3 spans 10 amino acids. Per germline, CDR1 SQVTM and CDR2 ANQGSEA.

This clonotype was seen many times. The chain links TRBV20-1 to TRBJ2-5, with D tentatively TRBD1 (6 bases). This CDR3 region has 12 residues. Germline CDR1 is DFQATT and CDR2 is SNEGSKA (reference sequence). Trimming shortened V by 6 bases and J by 3 bases, and 11 bases separated the two germline ends. The CDR3 reads CSARTEEETQYF. The CDR3 region has the DNA TGCAGTGCGAGGACAGAAGAAGAGACCCAGTACTTC.

This clonotype was counted many times. The chain uses TRBV20-1 and TRBJ2-5; the match to TRBD2 covers 14 bases. J lost 5 bases, V lost 1 base, and 9 bases had no gene match. Germline lookup yields CDR1 DFQATT and CDR2 SNEGSKA (reference sequence). The CDR3 is 17 residues long. The CDR3 loop reads CSARVTTSGGAKETQYF. The CDR3 DNA reads as TGCAGTGCTAGAGTGACGACTAGCGGGGGGGCCAAGGAGACCCAGTACTTC.

Many counts were recorded for this clonotype. V is TRBV28 and J is TRBJ2-1, with 10 positions matching TRBD2. The junction had 7 bases not matched to a gene; V was cut back by 3 bases and J by 8 bases. The CDR3 has 15 residues. Germline V gene lookup returns CDR1 MDHEN and CDR2 SYDVKM. CDR3 in DNA: TGTGCCAGCAGTTTCGAGCGGGAGGGCCAGGATGAGCAGTTCTTC. Protein product: CASSFEREGQDEQFF.